The entry that follows covers one TCR beta chain sequence. This could be a read error, since a much larger clone is one nucleotide away. Diagnosis used clinical symptoms, serum thyroxine, TRAb, thyroid ultrasound and orbital computed tomography. TCR beta CDR3 regions were amplified from RNA transcripts. The first round was an RT-PCR with HTBI primers, and the second round was a multiplex PCR. TCRdb passed the multiplex PCR reads through MiXCR, listing each CDR3 protein once. Altogether 500,000 to 700,000 distinct CDR3 sequences are present, about 35% being singletons, with the ten largest covering over 3.5%. These data are taken from a study of Graves' ophthalmopathy and Graves' hyperthyroidism. Study information: Hyperthyroidism is called stable when no ophthalmopathy develops within 18 months of follow-up.

The CDR3 runs 14 residues. V gave up 3 bases and J gave up 4 bases, with 10 bases separating them. From germline, CDR1 is ENHRY and CDR2 SYGVKD. The TCR was taken from an adult man with Graves' hyperthyroidism. Source material: peripheral blood or thyroid tissue (not recorded which). V and J are TRBV10-3 and TRBJ1-5; D may be TRBD1 (5 bases). The CDR3 region has the DNA TGTGCCATCAGTGAAGGGGAGGAGAATCAGCCCCAGCATTTT. Amino acid sequence: CAISEGEENQPQHF.